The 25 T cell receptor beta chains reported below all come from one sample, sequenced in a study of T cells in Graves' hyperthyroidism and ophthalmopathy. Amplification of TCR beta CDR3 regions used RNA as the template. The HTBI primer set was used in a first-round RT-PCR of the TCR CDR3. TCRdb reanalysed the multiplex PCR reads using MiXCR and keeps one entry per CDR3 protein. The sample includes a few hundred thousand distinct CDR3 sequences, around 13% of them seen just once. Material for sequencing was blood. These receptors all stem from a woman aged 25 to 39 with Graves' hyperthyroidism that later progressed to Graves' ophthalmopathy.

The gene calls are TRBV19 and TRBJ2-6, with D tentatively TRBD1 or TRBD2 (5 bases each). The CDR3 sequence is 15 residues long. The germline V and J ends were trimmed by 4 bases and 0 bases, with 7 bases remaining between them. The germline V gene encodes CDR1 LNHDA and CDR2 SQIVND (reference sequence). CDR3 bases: TGTGCCAGTAGTAGGGGGTTCTCTGGGGCCAACGTCCTGACTTTC. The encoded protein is CASSRGFSGANVLTF.

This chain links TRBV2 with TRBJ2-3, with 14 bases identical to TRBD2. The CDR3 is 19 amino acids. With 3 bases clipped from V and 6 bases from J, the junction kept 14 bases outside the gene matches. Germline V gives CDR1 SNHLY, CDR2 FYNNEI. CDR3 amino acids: CASSEPIPGTSGSLDTQYF. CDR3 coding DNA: TGTGCCAGCAGTGAGCCAATTCCCGGGACTAGCGGGAGTTTGGATACGCAGTATTTT.

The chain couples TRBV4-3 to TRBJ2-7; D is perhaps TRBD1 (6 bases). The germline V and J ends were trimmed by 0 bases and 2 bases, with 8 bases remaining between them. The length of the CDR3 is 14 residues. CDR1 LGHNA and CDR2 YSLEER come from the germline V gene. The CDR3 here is CASSQETGPYEQYF. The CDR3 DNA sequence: TGCGCCAGCAGCCAAGAGACAGGACCCTACGAGCAGTACTTC.

The CDR3 loop is CSALGRDTDTQYF. The CDR3 DNA reads TGCAGTGCATTAGGACGGGACACAGATACGCAGTATTTT. J is TRBJ2-3 and V is TRBV20-1, with D possibly being TRBD2 (5 bases). Germline V gene lookup returns CDR1 DFQATT and CDR2 SNEGSKA (reference sequence). The CDR3 covers 13 residues. V lost 6 bases to trimming and J lost 2 bases, with 12 bases between them.

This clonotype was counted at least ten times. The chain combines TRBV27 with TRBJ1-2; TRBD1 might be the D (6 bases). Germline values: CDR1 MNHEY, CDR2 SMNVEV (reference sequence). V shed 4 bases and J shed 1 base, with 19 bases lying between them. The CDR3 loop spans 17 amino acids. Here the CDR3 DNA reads TGTGCCAGCAGTTCCTACCAACAGGGAATGTTTAACTATGGCTACACCTTC. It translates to CASSSYQQGMFNYGYTF.

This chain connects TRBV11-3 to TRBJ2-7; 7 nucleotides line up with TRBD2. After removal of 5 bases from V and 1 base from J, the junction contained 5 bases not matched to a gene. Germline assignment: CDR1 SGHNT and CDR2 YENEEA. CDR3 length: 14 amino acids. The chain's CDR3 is CASSPMGLSYEQYF. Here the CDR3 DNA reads TGTGCCAGCAGCCCCATGGGACTATCCTACGAGCAGTACTTC.

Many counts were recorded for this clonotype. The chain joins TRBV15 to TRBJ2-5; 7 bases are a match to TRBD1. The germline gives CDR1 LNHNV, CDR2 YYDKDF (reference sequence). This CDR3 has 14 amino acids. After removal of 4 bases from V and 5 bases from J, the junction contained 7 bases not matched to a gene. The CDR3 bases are TGTGCCACCAGCAAAAGAGGGGGCTGGGAGACCCAGTACTTC. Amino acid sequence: CATSKRGGWETQYF.

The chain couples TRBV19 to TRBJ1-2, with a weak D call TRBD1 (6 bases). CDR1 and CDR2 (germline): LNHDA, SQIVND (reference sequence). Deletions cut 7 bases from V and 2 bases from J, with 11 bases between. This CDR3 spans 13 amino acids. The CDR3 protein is CASTPGQNYGYTF. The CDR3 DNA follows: TGTGCCAGTACTCCGGGACAAAACTATGGCTACACCTTC.

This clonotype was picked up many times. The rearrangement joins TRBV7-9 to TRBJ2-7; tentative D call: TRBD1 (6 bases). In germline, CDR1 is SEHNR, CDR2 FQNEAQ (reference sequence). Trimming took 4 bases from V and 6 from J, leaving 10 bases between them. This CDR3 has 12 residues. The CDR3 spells CASSSPGAEQYF. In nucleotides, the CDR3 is TGTGCCAGCAGCTCCCCAGGGGCCGAGCAGTACTTC.

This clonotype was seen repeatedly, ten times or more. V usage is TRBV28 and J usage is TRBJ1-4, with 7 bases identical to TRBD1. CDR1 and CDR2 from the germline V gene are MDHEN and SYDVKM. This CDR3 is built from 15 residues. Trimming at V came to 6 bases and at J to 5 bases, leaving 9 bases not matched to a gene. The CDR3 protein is CASSPGGTVNEKLFF. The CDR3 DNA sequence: TGTGCCAGCAGCCCCGGCGGGACAGTAAATGAAAAACTGTTTTTT.

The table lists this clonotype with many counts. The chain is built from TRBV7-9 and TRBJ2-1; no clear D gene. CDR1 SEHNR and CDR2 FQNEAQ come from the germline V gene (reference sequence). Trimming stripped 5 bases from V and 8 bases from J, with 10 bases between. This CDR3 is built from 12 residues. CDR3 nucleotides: TGTGCCAGCAGCCCCACTCTCCATGAGCAGTTCTTC. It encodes CASSPTLHEQFF.

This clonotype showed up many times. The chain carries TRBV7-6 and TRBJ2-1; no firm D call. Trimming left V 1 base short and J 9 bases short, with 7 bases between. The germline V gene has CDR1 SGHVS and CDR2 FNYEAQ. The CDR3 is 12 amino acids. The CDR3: CASSLGLSEQFF. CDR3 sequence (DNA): TGTGCCAGCAGCTTAGGACTCAGTGAGCAGTTCTTC.

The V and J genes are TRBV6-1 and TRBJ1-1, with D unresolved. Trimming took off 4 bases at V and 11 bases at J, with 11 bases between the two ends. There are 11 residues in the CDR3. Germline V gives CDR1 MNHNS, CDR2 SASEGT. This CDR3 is CASSGGVSAFF. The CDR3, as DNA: TGTGCCAGCAGTGGCGGGGTTTCGGCTTTCTTT.

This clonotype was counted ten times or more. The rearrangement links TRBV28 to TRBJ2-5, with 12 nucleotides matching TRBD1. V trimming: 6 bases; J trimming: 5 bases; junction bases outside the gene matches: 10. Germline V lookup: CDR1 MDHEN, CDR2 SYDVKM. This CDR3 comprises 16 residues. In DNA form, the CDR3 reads TGTGCCAGCAGGGGGACAGGGGGCGGTAGTAGCGAGACCCAGTACTTC. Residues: CASRGTGGGSSETQYF. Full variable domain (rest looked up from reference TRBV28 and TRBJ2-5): DVKVTQSSRYLVKRTGEKVFLECVQDMDHENMFWYRQDPGLGLRLIYFSYDVKMKEKGDIPEGYSVSREKKERFSLILESASTNQTSMYLCASRGTGGGSSETQYFGPGTRLLVL.

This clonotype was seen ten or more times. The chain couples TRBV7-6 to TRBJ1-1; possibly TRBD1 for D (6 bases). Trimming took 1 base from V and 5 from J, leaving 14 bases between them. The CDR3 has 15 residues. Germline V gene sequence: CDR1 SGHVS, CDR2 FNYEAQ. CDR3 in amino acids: CASSLDLQGWTEAFF. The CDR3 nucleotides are TGTGCCAGCAGCTTAGATCTCCAGGGGTGGACTGAAGCTTTCTTT.

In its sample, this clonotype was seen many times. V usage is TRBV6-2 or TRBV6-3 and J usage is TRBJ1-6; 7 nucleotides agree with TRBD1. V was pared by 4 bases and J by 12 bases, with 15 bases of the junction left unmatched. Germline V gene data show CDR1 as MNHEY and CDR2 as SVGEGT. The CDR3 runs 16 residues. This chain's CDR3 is CASSWGRDRLIRPLHF. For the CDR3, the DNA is TGTGCCAGCAGTTGGGGCCGGGACAGACTAATTCGACCCCTCCACTTT.

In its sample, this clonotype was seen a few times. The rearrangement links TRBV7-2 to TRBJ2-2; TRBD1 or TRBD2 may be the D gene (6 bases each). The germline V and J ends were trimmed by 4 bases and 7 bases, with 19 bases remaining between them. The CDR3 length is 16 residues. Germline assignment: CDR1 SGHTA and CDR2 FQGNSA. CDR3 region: CASSSRLGGRNGELFF. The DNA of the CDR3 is TGTGCCAGCAGCTCCCGACTTGGGGGGCGGAACGGGGAGCTGTTTTTT.

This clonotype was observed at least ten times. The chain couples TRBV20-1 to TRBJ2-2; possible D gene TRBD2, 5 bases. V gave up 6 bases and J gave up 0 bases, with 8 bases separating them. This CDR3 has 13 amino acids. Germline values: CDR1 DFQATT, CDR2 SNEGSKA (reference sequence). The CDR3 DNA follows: TGCAGTGCGGCCGGGACGAACACCGGGGAGCTGTTTTTT. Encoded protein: CSAAGTNTGELFF.

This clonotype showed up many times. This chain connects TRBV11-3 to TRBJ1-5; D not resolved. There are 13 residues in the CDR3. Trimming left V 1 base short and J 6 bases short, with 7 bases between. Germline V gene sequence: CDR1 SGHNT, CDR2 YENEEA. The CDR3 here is CASSLGYLQPQHF. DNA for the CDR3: TGTGCCAGCAGCTTAGGGTATCTTCAGCCCCAGCATTTT.

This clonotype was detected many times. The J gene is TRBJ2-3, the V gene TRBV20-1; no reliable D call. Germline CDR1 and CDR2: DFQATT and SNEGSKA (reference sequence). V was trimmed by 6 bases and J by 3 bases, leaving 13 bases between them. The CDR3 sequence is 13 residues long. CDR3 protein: CSAGSHITDTQYF. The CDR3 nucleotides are TGCAGTGCGGGCTCTCATATTACAGATACGCAGTATTTT.

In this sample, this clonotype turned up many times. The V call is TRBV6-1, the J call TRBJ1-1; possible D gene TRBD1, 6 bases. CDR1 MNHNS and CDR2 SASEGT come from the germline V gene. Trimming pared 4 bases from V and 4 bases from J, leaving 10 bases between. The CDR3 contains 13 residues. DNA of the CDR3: TGTGCCAGCAGTGCCACAGGGACCACTGAAGCTTTCTTT. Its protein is CASSATGTTEAFF.

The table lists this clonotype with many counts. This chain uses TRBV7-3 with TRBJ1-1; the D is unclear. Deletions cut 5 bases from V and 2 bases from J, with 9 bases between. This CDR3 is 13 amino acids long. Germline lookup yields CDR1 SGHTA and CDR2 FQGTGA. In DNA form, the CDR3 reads TGTGCCAGCAGCCCGGTTGGAAACACTGAAGCTTTCTTT. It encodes CASSPVGNTEAFF. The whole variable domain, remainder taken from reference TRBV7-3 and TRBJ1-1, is GAGVSQTPSNKVTEKGKYVELRCDPISGHTALYWYRQSLGQGPEFLIYFQGTGAADDSGLPNDRFFAVRPEGSVSTLKIQRTERGDSAVYLCASSPVGNTEAFFGQGTRLTVV.

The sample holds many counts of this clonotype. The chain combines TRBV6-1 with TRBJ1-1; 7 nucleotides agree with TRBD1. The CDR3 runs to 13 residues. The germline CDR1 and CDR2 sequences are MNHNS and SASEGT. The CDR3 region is CATKGQVDTEAFF. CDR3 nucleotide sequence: TGTGCTACCAAAGGACAGGTTGACACTGAAGCTTTCTTT.

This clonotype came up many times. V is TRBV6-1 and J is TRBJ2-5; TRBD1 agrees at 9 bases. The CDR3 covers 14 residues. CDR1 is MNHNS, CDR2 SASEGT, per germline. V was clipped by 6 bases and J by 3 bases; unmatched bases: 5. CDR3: CASSYWTGEETQYF. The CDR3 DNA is TGTGCCAGCAGCTACTGGACAGGGGAAGAGACCCAGTACTTC.

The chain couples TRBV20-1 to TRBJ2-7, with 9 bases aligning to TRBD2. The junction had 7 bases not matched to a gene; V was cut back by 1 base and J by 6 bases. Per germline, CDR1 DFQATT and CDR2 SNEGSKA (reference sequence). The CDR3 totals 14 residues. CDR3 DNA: TGCAGTGCTAGAGTTTTAGCGGGAGAATCCGAGCAGTACTTC. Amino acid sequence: CSARVLAGESEQYF.